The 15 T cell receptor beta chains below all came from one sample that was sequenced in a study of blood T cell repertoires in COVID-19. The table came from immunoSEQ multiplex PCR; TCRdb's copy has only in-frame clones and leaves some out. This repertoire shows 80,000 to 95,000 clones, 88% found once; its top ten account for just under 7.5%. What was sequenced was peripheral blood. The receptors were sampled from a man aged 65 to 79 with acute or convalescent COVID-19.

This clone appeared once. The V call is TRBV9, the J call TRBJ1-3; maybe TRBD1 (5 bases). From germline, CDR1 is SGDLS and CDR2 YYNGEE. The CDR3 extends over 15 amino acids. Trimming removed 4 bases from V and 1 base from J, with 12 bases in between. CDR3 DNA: TGTGCCAGCAGCTTCCTCCCAGGGTCTGGAAACACCATATATTTT. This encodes CASSFLPGSGNTIYF.

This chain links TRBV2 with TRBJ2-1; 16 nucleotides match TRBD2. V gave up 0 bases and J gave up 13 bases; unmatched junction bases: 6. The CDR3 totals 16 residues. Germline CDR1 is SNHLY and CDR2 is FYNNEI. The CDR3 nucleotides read TGTGCCAGCAGTGAAGCGCAGGGGACTAGCGGGAGGGTCCAGTTCTTC. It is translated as CASSEAQGTSGRVQFF.

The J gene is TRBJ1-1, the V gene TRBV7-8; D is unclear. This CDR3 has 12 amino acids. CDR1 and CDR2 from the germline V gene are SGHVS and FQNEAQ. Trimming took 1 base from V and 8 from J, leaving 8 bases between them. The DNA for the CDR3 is TGTGCCAGCAGCTTAGTATCGGGGGAAGCTTTCTTT. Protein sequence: CASSLVSGEAFF.

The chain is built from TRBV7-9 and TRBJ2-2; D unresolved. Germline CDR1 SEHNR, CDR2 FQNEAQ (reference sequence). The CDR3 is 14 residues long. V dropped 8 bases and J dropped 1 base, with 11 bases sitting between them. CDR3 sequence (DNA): TGTGCCAGCTGCGGCCACCGGAACACCGGGGAGCTGTTTTTT. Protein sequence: CASCGHRNTGELFF.

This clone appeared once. Here the CDR3 reads CASRGTSGANEQFF. CDR3 in DNA: TGTGCCAGCAGGGGGACTAGCGGGGCGAATGAGCAGTTCTTC. The rearrangement links TRBV2 to TRBJ2-1; TRBD2 matches at 13 bases. This CDR3 is 14 amino acids long. The germline V gene encodes CDR1 SNHLY and CDR2 FYNNEI. J was trimmed by 7 bases and V by 6 bases; bases with no gene match: 3.

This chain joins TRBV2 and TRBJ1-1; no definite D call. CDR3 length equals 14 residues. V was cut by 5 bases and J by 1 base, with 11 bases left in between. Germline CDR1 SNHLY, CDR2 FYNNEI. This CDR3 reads CASSTDGRNTEAFF. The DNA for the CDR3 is TGTGCCAGCAGTACGGACGGGAGGAACACTGAAGCTTTCTTT.

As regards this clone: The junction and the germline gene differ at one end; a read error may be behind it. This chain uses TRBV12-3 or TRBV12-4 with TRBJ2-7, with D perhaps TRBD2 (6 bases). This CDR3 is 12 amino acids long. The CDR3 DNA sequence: TGTGCCAGCAGTTTACGGGGGTACGGGCAGTACTTC. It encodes CASSLRGYGQYF.

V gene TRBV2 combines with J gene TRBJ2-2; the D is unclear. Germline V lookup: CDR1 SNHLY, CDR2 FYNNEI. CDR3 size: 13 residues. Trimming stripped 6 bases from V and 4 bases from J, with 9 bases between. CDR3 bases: TGTGCCAGCAGGGCGACGGGCACCGGGGAGCTGTTTTTT. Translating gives CASRATGTGELFF. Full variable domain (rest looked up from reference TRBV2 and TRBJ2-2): EPEVTQTPSHQVTQMGQEVILRCVPISNHLYFYWYRQILGQKVEFLVSFYNNEISEKSEIFDDQFSVERPDGSNFTLKIRSTKLEDSAMYFCASRATGTGELFFGEGSRLTVL.

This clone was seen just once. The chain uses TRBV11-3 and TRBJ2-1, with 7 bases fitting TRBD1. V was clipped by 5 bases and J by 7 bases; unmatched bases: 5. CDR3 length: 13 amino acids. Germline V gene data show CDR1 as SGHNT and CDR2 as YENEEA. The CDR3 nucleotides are TGTGCCAGCAGCCGACAGGGTGGGAATGAGCAGTTCTTC. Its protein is CASSRQGGNEQFF.

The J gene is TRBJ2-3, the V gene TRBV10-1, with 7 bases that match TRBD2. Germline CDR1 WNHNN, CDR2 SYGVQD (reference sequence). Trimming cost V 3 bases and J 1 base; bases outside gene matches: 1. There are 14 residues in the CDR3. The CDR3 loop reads CASSESGGTDTQYF. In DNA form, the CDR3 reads TGCGCCAGCAGTGAAAGCGGGGGCACAGATACGCAGTATTTT.

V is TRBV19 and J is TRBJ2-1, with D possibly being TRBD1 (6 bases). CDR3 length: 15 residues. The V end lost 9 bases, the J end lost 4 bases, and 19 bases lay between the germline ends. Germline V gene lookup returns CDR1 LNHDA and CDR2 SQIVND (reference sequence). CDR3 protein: CASTSGDQPYNEQFF. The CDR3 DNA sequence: TGTGCCAGCACTTCAGGGGACCAACCATACAATGAGCAGTTCTTC.

In DNA, the CDR3 is TGTGCCAGCAGTTTATACGGTGGAAACACCATATATTTT. This encodes CASSLYGGNTIYF. The rearrangement uses TRBV28 and TRBJ1-3; D gene unclear. Looked up from germline, CDR1 is MDHEN and CDR2 is SYDVKM. The V gene lost 1 base and the J gene lost 3 bases, with 4 bases spanning the gap. This CDR3 has 13 amino acids.

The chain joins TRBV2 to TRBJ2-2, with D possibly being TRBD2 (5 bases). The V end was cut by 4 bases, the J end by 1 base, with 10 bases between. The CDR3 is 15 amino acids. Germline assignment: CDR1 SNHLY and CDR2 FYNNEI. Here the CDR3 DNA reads TGTGCCAGCAGTGGGCGAGCGGTGAACACCGGGGAGCTGTTTTTT. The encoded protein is CASSGRAVNTGELFF.

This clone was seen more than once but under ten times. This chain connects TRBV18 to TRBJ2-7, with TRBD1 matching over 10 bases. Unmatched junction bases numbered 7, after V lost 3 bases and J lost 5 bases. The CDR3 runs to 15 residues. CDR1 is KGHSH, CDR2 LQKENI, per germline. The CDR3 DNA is TGTGCCAGCTCACCCATACCGGGACAGGGGAACGAGCAGTACTTC. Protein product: CASSPIPGQGNEQYF.

CDR3 protein: CATSDTAGVGNTQYF. CDR3 coding DNA: TGTGCCACCAGTGATACAGCGGGAGTCGGGAATACGCAGTATTTT. The chain employs TRBV24-1 and TRBJ2-3; 8 bases match TRBD2. Looked up from germline, CDR1 is KGHDR and CDR2 is SFDVKD. V gave up 3 bases and J gave up 7 bases; unmatched junction bases: 8. The CDR3 consists of 15 residues.